This passage covers 30 T cell receptor beta chains from one sample sequenced in a study of T cells in Graves' hyperthyroidism and ophthalmopathy. Researchers took RNA transcripts and amplified the TCR beta CDR3 regions from them. Initially, a first-round RT-PCR of the TCR CDR3 employed the HTBI primer set. TCRdb re-called the multiplex PCR reads through MiXCR, storing one row per CDR3 protein. The sample has some 620,000 distinct CDR3 sequences; around 16% are singletons. Specimen: blood. The source of these receptors is a woman in her 30s with Graves' hyperthyroidism.

The chain couples TRBV4-1 to TRBJ2-7; D is ambiguous. Germline V gene sequence: CDR1 MGHRA, CDR2 YSYEKL. This CDR3 spans 13 amino acids. V was cut by 0 bases and J by 0 bases, with 3 bases left in between. This CDR3 reads CASSQEISYEQYF. As DNA, the CDR3 is TGCGCCAGCAGCCAAGAAATCTCCTACGAGCAGTACTTC.

This clonotype showed up many times. The genes are TRBV12-3 or TRBV12-4 and TRBJ2-3; D is possibly TRBD2 (6 bases). This CDR3 region has 14 residues. V was clipped by 5 bases and J by 0 bases, with 9 bases between them. This CDR3 is CASSPSASTDTQYF. The CDR3 DNA follows: TGTGCCAGCAGTCCTAGCGCTAGCACAGATACGCAGTATTTT.

This clonotype appeared many times. Given a much more abundant clone one base away, this may be a read error. J is TRBJ2-7 and V is TRBV5-6, with no clear D. Germline V gives CDR1 SGHDT, CDR2 YYEEEE. The CDR3 runs 11 residues. V lost 4 bases and J 2 bases, leaving 4 bases between the germline ends. The CDR3 loop reads CASSDAYEQYF. The CDR3 region has the DNA TGTGCCAGCAGCGACGCCTACGAGCAGTACTTC.

This clonotype was found many times. This chain connects TRBV20-1 to TRBJ2-7; either TRBD1 or TRBD2 may supply D (5 bases each). V shed 3 bases and J shed 5 bases, with 20 bases lying between them. This CDR3 contains 15 residues. Germline V gene sequence: CDR1 DFQATT, CDR2 SNEGSKA (reference sequence). CDR3 in amino acids: CSASRDGRGVDEQYF. CDR3 bases: TGCAGTGCTAGTCGGGATGGGAGAGGGGTGGACGAGCAGTACTTC.

This clonotype was picked up many times. This sequence joins TRBV24-1 and TRBJ1-5; weak D call: TRBD1 (5 bases). This CDR3 is 17 amino acids long. Trimming took off 5 bases at V and 2 bases at J, with 18 bases between the two ends. Germline assignment: CDR1 KGHDR and CDR2 SFDVKD. The CDR3 reads CATSGGLGGGGNQPQHF. CDR3 bases: TGTGCCACCAGTGGGGGCCTCGGGGGAGGGGGCAATCAGCCCCAGCATTTT.

This clonotype was counted between two and nine times. The CDR3 is CSVEPGLVNFNEQFF. The CDR3 DNA reads TGCAGCGTCGAACCGGGACTAGTGAACTTTAATGAGCAGTTCTTC. The genes are TRBV29-1 and TRBJ2-1; TRBD2 matches at 8 bases. With V trimmed by 6 bases and J by 7 bases, 14 bases remained unmatched. The germline V gene has CDR1 SQVTM and CDR2 ANQGSEA. This CDR3 comprises 15 residues.

This clonotype was found a few times. This rearrangement joins TRBV19 to TRBJ2-1; TRBD2 agrees at 7 bases. From germline, CDR1 is LNHDA and CDR2 SQIVND (reference sequence). With 0 bases clipped from V and 6 bases from J, the junction kept 2 bases outside the gene matches. The CDR3 consists of 14 residues. The CDR3 is CASSIDLAGNEQFF. The CDR3 region has the DNA TGTGCCAGTAGTATAGATTTAGCGGGCAATGAGCAGTTCTTC. Full variable domain (outside the CDR3, taken from reference TRBV19 and TRBJ2-1): DGGITQSPKYLFRKEGQNVTLSCEQNLNHDAMYWYRQDPGQGLRLIYYSQIVNDFQKGDIAEGYSVSREKKESFPLTVTSAQKNPTAFYLCASSIDLAGNEQFFGPGTRLTVL.

This clonotype occurred once. J is TRBJ1-1 and V is TRBV3-1; perhaps TRBD1 as D (6 bases). Trimming left V 4 bases short and J 1 base short, with 13 bases between. Germline V gene sequence: CDR1 LGHDT, CDR2 YNNKEL (reference sequence). This CDR3 has 15 amino acids. The CDR3 nucleotides are TGTGCCAGCAGCCCCCGGGGGGCGGGGAACACTGAAGCTTTCTTT. Residues: CASSPRGAGNTEAFF.

The gene calls are TRBV7-3 and TRBJ1-1; the D gene is possibly TRBD1 (6 bases). Germline lookup yields CDR1 SGHTA and CDR2 FQGTGA. V gave up 3 bases and J gave up 6 bases, with 14 bases separating them. This CDR3 region has 14 residues. The CDR3 protein is CASSLGYREPEAFF. The CDR3 DNA reads as TGTGCCAGCAGCTTGGGCTACAGGGAACCTGAAGCTTTCTTT.

The J gene is TRBJ1-2, the V gene TRBV29-1, with D uncertain. The V gene's germline CDR1 is SQVTM and CDR2 ANQGSEA. The V end lost 1 base, the J end lost 8 bases, and 17 bases lay between the germline ends. CDR3 length equals 14 residues. The CDR3 DNA follows: TGCAGCGTTGAAGGGTCGTCTTGGAGCGGGGGCTACACCTTC. This sequence encodes CSVEGSSWSGGYTF.

The chain recombines TRBV9 with TRBJ1-6; D is ambiguous. V was cut by 0 bases and J by 10 bases, with 8 bases left in between. CDR1 and CDR2 (germline): SGDLS, YYNGEE. The CDR3 is made up of 13 amino acids. CDR3 DNA: TGTGCCAGCAGCGTAGAAGGGAGGTCACCCCTCCACTTT. It translates to CASSVEGRSPLHF. Complete variable domain (other parts from reference TRBV9 and TRBJ1-6): DSGVTQTPKHLITATGQRVTLRCSPRSGDLSVYWYQQSLDQGLQFLIQYYNGEERAKGNILERFSAQQFPDLHSELNLSSLELGDSALYFCASSVEGRSPLHFGNGTRLTVT.

This chain joins TRBV7-2 and TRBJ2-7; 9 nucleotides match TRBD1. This CDR3 has 14 amino acids. V trimming: 6 bases; J trimming: 4 bases; junction bases outside the gene matches: 7. Germline CDR1 and CDR2: SGHTA and FQGNSA. This CDR3 is CASRRQGVTYEQYF. The DNA of the CDR3 is TGTGCCAGCAGGCGACAGGGGGTGACGTACGAGCAGTACTTC.

The chain joins TRBV2 to TRBJ1-3, with 9 bases fitting TRBD1. The CDR3 runs 13 residues. V lost 4 bases and J lost 7; bases outside the gene matches: 2. Germline assignment: CDR1 SNHLY and CDR2 FYNNEI. The CDR3 nucleotides are TGTGCCAGCAGTGGAGGACAGGGGAACACCATATATTTT. It encodes CASSGGQGNTIYF.

The genes are TRBV5-1 and TRBJ2-1; 8 bases are shared with TRBD2. Trimming at V came to 2 bases and at J to 10 bases, leaving 14 bases not matched to a gene. The CDR3 has 16 amino acids. CDR1 and CDR2 (germline): SGHRS, YFSETQ. CDR3 amino acids: CASSFRSGSGYSEQFF. The CDR3 coding sequence is TGCGCCAGCAGCTTCCGAAGCGGGAGTGGGTACAGCGAGCAGTTCTTC.

V usage is TRBV24-1 and J usage is TRBJ2-7; D may correspond to TRBD1 or TRBD2 (5 bases each). V gave up 3 bases and J gave up 6 bases, with 11 bases separating them. The CDR3 extends over 13 amino acids. Germline CDR1 is KGHDR and CDR2 is SFDVKD. CDR3 in amino acids: CATSDQLGVEQYF. The CDR3 DNA reads as TGTGCCACCAGTGATCAACTAGGGGTCGAGCAGTACTTC.

This clonotype was observed at least ten times. This rearrangement joins TRBV10-3 to TRBJ2-7, with 8 bases fitting TRBD2. This CDR3 has 14 amino acids. V was clipped by 6 bases and J by 4 bases; unmatched bases: 8. Per germline, CDR1 ENHRY and CDR2 SYGVKD. CDR3 sequence: CAIRGLDVGYEQYF. The CDR3, as DNA: TGTGCCATCAGGGGACTAGATGTTGGGTACGAGCAGTACTTC.

This clonotype was seen at least ten times. The rearrangement links TRBV3-1 to TRBJ1-6; 7 nucleotides agree with TRBD1. The CDR3 is 14 residues long. Germline V gene data show CDR1 as LGHDT and CDR2 as YNNKEL (reference sequence). J lost 7 bases, V lost 4 bases, and 4 bases had no gene match. Here the CDR3 DNA reads TGTGCCAGCAGCCGTCGGGACAGAAATTCACCCCTCCACTTT. This encodes CASSRRDRNSPLHF.

This clonotype turned up a few times. The J gene is TRBJ2-1, the V gene TRBV20-1; no reliable D call. With 3 bases removed from V and 0 bases from J, the gap between germline ends came to 9 bases. There are 14 residues in the CDR3. Germline CDR1 reads DFQATT; CDR2 reads SNEGSKA (reference sequence). CDR3 amino acids: CSARDPVSYNEQFF. CDR3 coding DNA: TGCAGTGCTAGGGATCCGGTCTCCTACAATGAGCAGTTCTTC.

The V call is TRBV30, the J call TRBJ1-3; tentatively, D is TRBD1 (6 bases). Trimming took off 1 base at V and 9 bases at J, with 7 bases between the two ends. CDR1 is GTSNPN, CDR2 SVGIG, per germline (reference sequence). The CDR3 runs to 11 residues. The CDR3 nucleotides read TGTGCCTGGAGTGAGGGGGGCACCATATATTTT. Amino acids: CAWSEGGTIYF.

This clonotype has at least ten counts. The gene calls are TRBV24-1 and TRBJ1-5; D call uncertain. In germline, CDR1 is KGHDR, CDR2 SFDVKD. The CDR3 loop spans 14 amino acids. The V end was cut by 4 bases, the J end by 4 bases, with 10 bases between. This CDR3 reads CATSDPTRNQPQHF. The CDR3 DNA reads TGTGCCACCAGTGACCCGACTCGGAATCAGCCCCAGCATTTT.

In this sample, this clonotype turned up many times. The rearrangement links TRBV27 to TRBJ2-7; D possibly corresponds to TRBD2 (5 bases). CDR1 and CDR2 (germline): MNHEY, SMNVEV (reference sequence). V lost 4 bases and J 0 bases, leaving 10 bases between the germline ends. The CDR3 extends over 14 amino acids. CDR3 in amino acids: CASSYGGPSYEQYF. CDR3 nucleotide sequence: TGTGCCAGCAGTTACGGCGGGCCCTCCTACGAGCAGTACTTC.

This clonotype was counted at least ten times. The chain joins TRBV20-1 to TRBJ1-1; no definite D call. In germline, CDR1 is DFQATT, CDR2 SNEGSKA (reference sequence). The CDR3 contains 11 residues. The ends were cut back, 2 bases at V and 6 bases at J, with 7 bases in the middle. Here the CDR3 reads CSARRESEAFF. The CDR3 nucleotides are TGCAGTGCTAGAAGGGAATCTGAAGCTTTCTTT.

This clonotype appeared many times. V usage is TRBV7-2 and J usage is TRBJ1-4, with TRBD1 as a possible D gene (6 bases). In germline, CDR1 is SGHTA, CDR2 FQGNSA. CDR3 length equals 14 residues. V gave up 5 bases and J gave up 2 bases, with 9 bases separating them. The CDR3 reads CASSQDRTNEKLFF. The CDR3 DNA reads as TGTGCCAGCAGCCAAGACAGGACTAATGAAAAACTGTTTTTT.

This clonotype has more than one count but fewer than ten. The V gene is TRBV5-1, the J gene TRBJ2-2; the D is unclear. Germline loops: CDR1 SGHRS, CDR2 YFSETQ. The CDR3 is 17 residues long. Trimming pared 4 bases from V and 0 bases from J, leaving 16 bases between. Written as DNA, the CDR3 is TGCGCCAGCAGCCCTAGGTTATCCAACGCGAACACCGGGGAGCTGTTTTTT. Its protein product is CASSPRLSNANTGELFF.

This clonotype was detected ten times or more. The chain recombines TRBV5-5 with TRBJ2-5, with 9 bases fitting TRBD2. Germline lookup yields CDR1 SGHKS and CDR2 YYEKEE (reference sequence). The CDR3 contains 15 residues. Trimming cost V 4 bases and J 5 bases; bases outside gene matches: 9. The CDR3 sequence: CASSEIAGVRETQYF. The DNA of the CDR3 is TGTGCCAGCAGCGAAATAGCGGGAGTGAGGGAGACCCAGTACTTC.

The rearrangement links TRBV4-1 to TRBJ2-1; the match to TRBD2 covers 10 bases. Germline CDR1 is MGHRA and CDR2 is YSYEKL. This CDR3 has 16 amino acids. Trimming took 8 bases from V and 6 from J; bases not matched to a gene: 13. The CDR3 nucleotides read TGCGCCAGCCCTTATGCCGCAGCGGGAGGGACCAATGAGCAGTTCTTC. This sequence encodes CASPYAAAGGTNEQFF.

This clonotype was observed many times. The V call is TRBV7-2, the J call TRBJ2-1, with no clear D. The germline V gene has CDR1 SGHTA and CDR2 FQGNSA. The CDR3 runs to 16 residues. V lost 5 bases and J 3 bases, leaving 17 bases between the germline ends. The CDR3 is CASSRVGRAYYNEQFF. The CDR3, as DNA: TGTGCCAGCAGCCGCGTAGGTAGGGCCTACTACAATGAGCAGTTCTTC.

The sample holds many counts of this clonotype. The rearrangement joins TRBV30 to TRBJ1-4; the D is unclear. V was cut by 0 bases and J by 7 bases, with 6 bases left in between. CDR1 and CDR2 (germline): GTSNPN, SVGIG (reference sequence). The CDR3 has 12 residues. CDR3 DNA sequence: TGTGCCTGGAGTGTTTTCGGTGAAAAACTGTTTTTT. Its protein product is CAWSVFGEKLFF.

This clonotype was counted at least ten times. The chain employs TRBV2 and TRBJ1-5; the D gene is possibly TRBD1 (5 bases). Deletions cut 4 bases from V and 0 bases from J, with 7 bases between. Germline V lookup: CDR1 SNHLY, CDR2 FYNNEI. The CDR3 consists of 14 residues. The CDR3 is CASSGQNSNQPQHF. The CDR3, as DNA: TGTGCCAGCAGTGGACAGAATAGCAATCAGCCCCAGCATTTT.

This chain links TRBV6-1 with TRBJ1-4; D possibly corresponds to TRBD1 (5 bases). Germline-derived CDR1 and CDR2 are MNHNS and SASEGT. The CDR3 runs 15 residues. V lost 2 bases to trimming and J lost 7 bases, with 14 bases between them. As DNA, the CDR3 is TGTGCCAGCAGTGAACTGACAGTGCCGGGTGAAAAACTGTTTTTT. Its translation is CASSELTVPGEKLFF.